This T cell receptor (beta chain) was documented in a study of blood T cell repertoires in COVID-19. Method: immunoSEQ multiplex PCR; TCRdb's copy keeps in-frame clones and lacks some. The data hold around 57,000 clones, with around 90% observed a single time. Germline loops: CDR1 SGHAT, CDR2 FQNNGV. V gave up 4 bases and J gave up 4 bases; unmatched junction bases: 5. The CDR3 is 16 residues long. The chain is built from TRBV11-2 and TRBJ2-2; 11 positions agree with TRBD2. This sequence originates from a woman of 80 years or more with COVID-19, enrolled during active disease. Sample: peripheral blood. CDR3 amino acids: CASSSLAGGSTGELFF. DNA of the CDR3: TGTGCCAGCAGCTCATTAGCGGGGGGGTCCACCGGGGAGCTGTTTTTT.